The sequence of this T cell receptor (beta chain) was determined in a study of beta chain features in type 1 diabetes. Whole-study results and caveats: Type 1 diabetes patients had moderately but significantly shorter TCRB CDR3s in all four CD4+ subsets.

The germline gives CDR1 KGHSH, CDR2 LQKENI. The germline V and J ends were trimmed by 0 bases and 6 bases, with 14 bases remaining between them. This CDR3 has 15 amino acids. On this clone: As yet, its antigen is unknown.

The investigators reverse transcribed all of the isolated RNA, so they sequenced expressed TCRB transcripts. Measured with immunoSEQ multiplex PCR; TCRdb has only the in-frame clones, and not every one. The sample includes approximately 250,000 clones, more than 15% of them seen just once. What was sequenced was naive CD4+ T cells from blood. This chain connects TRBV18 to TRBJ1-2; the D gene is possibly TRBD1 (6 bases). The clonotype was recovered from a young man with type 1 diabetes. The CDR3 is CASSPPNRQGHGYTF. CDR3 coding DNA: TGTGCCAGCTCACCACCTAACCGGCAGGGGCATGGCTACACCTTC.